The 26 T cell receptor beta chains reported below all come from one sample, sequenced in a study of early T cells in non-severe SARS-CoV-2 infection. TCRdb processed the 5' RACE reads anew with MiXCR; each CDR3 protein has one entry. Here the sample spans under 50,000 distinct CDR3 sequences, around 4% being singletons. Sequences were obtained from whole blood. These receptors originate from an adult who was a healthcare worker with PCR-confirmed SARS-CoV-2 infection or an uninfected control (not recorded which).

This clonotype has at least ten counts. Here the CDR3 reads CASSLVSGAGMNTEAFF. The CDR3 coding sequence is TGTGCCAGCAGCTTAGTATCAGGGGCTGGCATGAACACTGAAGCTTTCTTT. J is TRBJ1-1 and V is TRBV7-6; D is possibly TRBD1 (6 bases). This CDR3 is 17 amino acids long. V lost 1 base to trimming and J lost 0 bases, with 15 bases between them. In germline, CDR1 is SGHVS, CDR2 FNYEAQ.

The table lists this clonotype with many counts. J is TRBJ2-7 and V is TRBV20-1; possibly TRBD2 for D (5 bases). Germline assignment: CDR1 DFQATT and CDR2 SNEGSKA (reference sequence). There are 14 residues in the CDR3. V was pared by 3 bases and J by 7 bases, with 19 bases between. The CDR3 reads CSARGGRADNEQYF. CDR3 sequence (DNA): TGCAGTGCTAGGGGCGGGCGGGCAGACAATGAGCAGTACTTC.

At least ten counts were recorded for this clonotype. This sequence joins TRBV30 and TRBJ1-5, with TRBD1 as a possible D gene (6 bases). Germline V gene lookup returns CDR1 GTSNPN and CDR2 SVGIG (reference sequence). The ends were cut back, 0 bases at V and 5 bases at J, with 14 bases in the middle. This CDR3 spans 15 amino acids. The CDR3 region is CAWSVSGTPYQPQHF. DNA for the CDR3: TGTGCCTGGAGTGTATCTGGGACACCTTATCAGCCCCAGCATTTT.

This clonotype was recorded a few times. V and J are TRBV20-1 and TRBJ2-1, with TRBD2 identical over 9 bases. The CDR3 has 15 residues. The V gene's germline CDR1 is DFQATT and CDR2 SNEGSKA (reference sequence). Losses at the gene ends were 4 bases for V and 3 bases for J; bases not matched to a gene: 7. This CDR3 is CSATSSGKNYNEQFF. The CDR3 coding sequence is TGCAGTGCTACCTCTAGCGGGAAAAACTACAATGAGCAGTTCTTC.

The gene calls are TRBV7-9 and TRBJ2-1; 7 bases map to TRBD1. Germline CDR1 reads SEHNR; CDR2 reads FQNEAQ (reference sequence). This CDR3 contains 13 residues. V gave up 6 bases and J gave up 9 bases; unmatched junction bases: 8. In nucleotides, the CDR3 is TGTGCCAGCAGGCCCGGGACAGCCTTTGAGCAGTTCTTC. It codes for CASRPGTAFEQFF.

In its sample, this clonotype was seen many times. The chain uses TRBV15 and TRBJ1-4; D is uncertain. The CDR3 is made up of 13 amino acids. Germline V gives CDR1 LNHNV, CDR2 YYDKDF (reference sequence). Trimming stripped 4 bases from V and 6 bases from J, with 9 bases between. The CDR3 reads CATSNNRDEKLFF. In DNA, the CDR3 is TGTGCCACCAGCAACAACCGGGATGAAAAACTGTTTTTT.

This clonotype appeared many times. The V call is TRBV7-2, the J call TRBJ1-4, with 8 bases aligning to TRBD1. CDR1 is SGHTA, CDR2 FQGNSA, per germline. The length of the CDR3 is 15 residues. With V trimmed by 3 bases and J by 0 bases, 0 bases remained unmatched. The DNA for the CDR3 is TGTGCCAGCAGCTTGACAGGGGCAACTAATGAAAAACTGTTTTTT. This encodes CASSLTGATNEKLFF.

With respect to this clonotype: A read error is possible here, since a much larger clone lies one base away. This sequence joins TRBV7-3 and TRBJ2-3; unclear D gene. This CDR3 has 12 residues. Germline CDR1 SGHTA, CDR2 FQGTGA. Trimming took 5 bases from V and 1 from J, leaving 4 bases between them. CDR3 bases: TGTGCCAGCAGCACTTGCACAGATACGCAGTATTTT. Translation gives CASSTCTDTQYF.

This clonotype was seen many times. The chain couples TRBV7-9 to TRBJ2-3, with 15 positions matching TRBD2. CDR3 length: 17 residues. Germline V gives CDR1 SEHNR, CDR2 FQNEAQ (reference sequence). V dropped 6 bases and J dropped 3; count of bases not matched to a gene: 7. CDR3 residues: CASRGLAGGRGTDTQYF. The CDR3 DNA sequence: TGTGCCAGCAGGGGACTAGCGGGGGGAAGAGGGACAGATACGCAGTATTTT. Looking up the rest from reference TRBV7-9 and TRBJ2-3 gives the full variable domain: DTGVSQNPRHKITKRGQNVTFRCDPISEHNRLYWYRQTLGQGPEFLTYFQNEAQLEKSRLLSDRFSAERPKGSFSTLEIQRTEQGDSAMYLCASRGLAGGRGTDTQYFGPGTRLTVL.

This clonotype has ten or more counts. This chain joins TRBV6-1 and TRBJ1-2; 8 nucleotides agree with TRBD1. V lost 6 bases to trimming and J lost 8 bases; unmatched junction nucleotides: 8. The CDR3 covers 13 residues. Germline V CDR1 and CDR2: MNHNS, SASEGT. CDR3 protein: CASRDGQGSGYTF. DNA of the CDR3: TGTGCCAGCAGGGATGGACAGGGAAGCGGCTACACCTTC.

This clonotype was observed many times. V is TRBV14 and J is TRBJ1-2; D is unclear. This CDR3 has 14 residues. V gave up 1 base and J gave up 13 bases, with 19 bases separating them. The germline CDR1 and CDR2 sequences are SGHDN and FVKESK. CDR3 sequence (DNA): TGTGCCAGCAGCCAAGTGGTCCGTCCGGTCGGTATCACCTTC. It encodes CASSQVVRPVGITF.

This clonotype has a count of ten or more. The chain is built from TRBV20-1 and TRBJ2-7; 7 nucleotides match TRBD2. The V and J ends lost 0 bases and 1 base, in that order; junction bases with no gene match: 9. This CDR3 spans 16 amino acids. CDR1 and CDR2 from the germline V gene are DFQATT and SNEGSKA (reference sequence). CDR3 loop: CSARDDLGGSSYEQYF. DNA for the CDR3: TGCAGTGCTAGAGACGACCTCGGGGGGTCGTCCTACGAGCAGTACTTC.

This clonotype occurred many times. The V and J genes are TRBV6-2 or TRBV6-3 and TRBJ2-5; D gene uncertain. The germline V and J ends were trimmed by 2 bases and 1 base, with 2 bases remaining between them. Per germline, CDR1 MNHEY and CDR2 SVGEGT. The CDR3 length is 12 residues. Written as DNA, the CDR3 is TGTGCCAGCAGTTACCTCCAAGAGACCCAGTACTTC. The encoded protein is CASSYLQETQYF.

The V gene is TRBV7-6, the J gene TRBJ2-5; 11 bases are a match to TRBD2. V lost 5 bases and J lost 2; bases outside the gene matches: 10. Germline values: CDR1 SGHVS, CDR2 FNYEAQ. The CDR3 spans 17 residues. This chain's CDR3 is CASSPDYGTSGQETQYF. The DNA of the CDR3 is TGTGCCAGCAGCCCAGACTACGGGACTAGCGGTCAAGAGACCCAGTACTTC. The whole variable domain, remainder taken from reference TRBV7-6 and TRBJ2-5, is GAGVSQSPRYKVTKRGQDVALRCDPISGHVSLYWYRQALGQGPEFLTYFNYEAQQDKSGLPNDRFSAERPEGSISTLTIQRTEQRDSAMYRCASSPDYGTSGQETQYFGPGTRLLVL.

This clonotype was recorded many times. The chain uses TRBV6-6 and TRBJ2-3; no reliable D call. CDR1 MNHNY and CDR2 SVGAGI come from the germline V gene (reference sequence). The CDR3 consists of 13 residues. With 3 bases removed from V and 4 bases from J, the gap between germline ends came to 8 bases. As DNA, the CDR3 is TGTGCCAGCAGTTATCTCGGCCCAGATACGCAGTATTTT. Translated, it gives CASSYLGPDTQYF.

This clonotype was seen at least ten times. The CDR3 loop is CASNGQVFGEQYF. CDR3 coding DNA: TGTGCCAGCAACGGACAGGTTTTCGGAGAGCAGTACTTC. This chain uses TRBV28 with TRBJ2-7; 7 nucleotides match TRBD1. Per germline, CDR1 MDHEN and CDR2 SYDVKM. This CDR3 region has 13 residues. V was clipped by 7 bases and J by 7 bases; unmatched bases: 10.

This clonotype was found many times. The rearrangement uses TRBV29-1 and TRBJ2-1, with 7 bases aligning to TRBD2. The CDR3 extends over 21 amino acids. Trimming removed 4 bases from V and 0 bases from J; junction bases left unmatched: 24. Germline V gene lookup returns CDR1 SQVTM and CDR2 ANQGSEA. The CDR3 sequence is CSVVKGASGDYDYTSYNEQFF. The CDR3 DNA reads as TGCAGCGTTGTCAAAGGGGCAAGCGGGGACTACGATTACACCTCCTACAATGAGCAGTTCTTC.

This clonotype was seen at least ten times. The chain is built from TRBV29-1 and TRBJ2-3; TRBD2 agrees at 7 bases. Per the germline V gene, CDR1 is SQVTM and CDR2 is ANQGSEA. The CDR3 sequence is 16 residues long. The V segment lost 6 bases and the J segment 2 bases; nucleotides outside the gene matches: 14. The CDR3 loop is CSVPGLVATFTDTQYF. CDR3 DNA: TGCAGCGTCCCCGGACTAGTCGCGACCTTCACAGATACGCAGTATTTT.

The CDR3 loop is CASSLNRYQPQHF. Written as DNA, the CDR3 is TGTGCCAGCAGCTTAAACAGGTATCAGCCCCAGCATTTT. V gene TRBV11-2 combines with J gene TRBJ1-5, with TRBD1 as a possible D gene (5 bases). Germline V CDR1 and CDR2: SGHAT, FQNNGV. This CDR3 is built from 13 residues. V gave up 2 bases and J gave up 5 bases, with 7 bases separating them.

This clonotype was seen repeatedly, ten times or more. This chain links TRBV5-1 with TRBJ2-7, with TRBD2 identical over 15 bases. The V gene's germline CDR1 is SGHRS and CDR2 YFSETQ. The CDR3 runs to 15 residues. J gave up 5 bases and V 4 bases, and 4 bases lay outside the gene matches. CDR3 sequence reads: CASSRTSGRANEQYF. In nucleotides, the CDR3 is TGCGCCAGCAGCAGGACTAGCGGGAGGGCCAACGAGCAGTACTTC.

This clonotype appeared many times. The chain recombines TRBV30 with TRBJ2-5; possible D gene TRBD2, 7 bases. The CDR3 has 13 residues. CDR1 GTSNPN and CDR2 SVGIG come from the germline V gene (reference sequence). V was trimmed by 2 bases and J by 3 bases, leaving 10 bases between them. The CDR3 nucleotides are TGTGCCTGGAGTACGGGGGGCGAAGAGACCCAGTACTTC. It codes for CAWSTGGEETQYF.

This clonotype was counted many times. This chain joins TRBV18 and TRBJ2-5, with TRBD1 matching 11 bases. The CDR3 contains 15 residues. V lost 5 bases to trimming and J lost 3 bases; unmatched junction nucleotides: 5. The germline CDR1 and CDR2 sequences are KGHSH and LQKENI. The CDR3 nucleotides read TGTGCCAGCTCAAAGGACAGGGGGCCTGAAGAGACCCAGTACTTC. Translation: CASSKDRGPEETQYF.

This clonotype was seen repeatedly, ten times or more. This rearrangement joins TRBV29-1 to TRBJ2-5; TRBD2 is a possible D gene (6 bases). The CDR3 has 13 amino acids. Trimming left V 4 bases short and J 3 bases short, with 12 bases between. Germline assignment: CDR1 SQVTM and CDR2 ANQGSEA. The CDR3 nucleotides are TGCAGCGTTGGTGGGACTGGGGAAGAGACCCAGTACTTC. It translates to CSVGGTGEETQYF.

This clonotype appeared many times. The chain couples TRBV11-2 to TRBJ2-7; possibly TRBD1 for D (5 bases). V dropped 3 bases and J dropped 6 bases, with 12 bases sitting between them. CDR3 size: 13 residues. CDR1 and CDR2 from the germline V gene are SGHAT and FQNNGV. The CDR3 is CASSLVGHSEQYF. In DNA form, the CDR3 reads TGTGCCAGCAGCTTGGTCGGACATAGCGAGCAGTACTTC.

This clonotype was observed many times. The genes are TRBV20-1 and TRBJ2-1, with 7 nucleotides matching TRBD2. Trimming removed 5 bases from V and 0 bases from J; junction bases left unmatched: 7. This CDR3 spans 15 amino acids. Germline loops: CDR1 DFQATT, CDR2 SNEGSKA (reference sequence). CDR3 in DNA: TGCAGTGCTGGCCAGACTAGCTTCTCCTACAATGAGCAGTTCTTC. This encodes CSAGQTSFSYNEQFF.

To note about this clonotype: A much larger clone lies one base from this, so it may be a read error. The gene calls are TRBV12-3 or TRBV12-4 and TRBJ2-7; D gene unclear. This CDR3 has 12 residues. The CDR3 spells CTSSFGSYEQYF. The CDR3 DNA is TGTACCAGCAGTTTTGGCAGCTACGAGCAGTACTTC.